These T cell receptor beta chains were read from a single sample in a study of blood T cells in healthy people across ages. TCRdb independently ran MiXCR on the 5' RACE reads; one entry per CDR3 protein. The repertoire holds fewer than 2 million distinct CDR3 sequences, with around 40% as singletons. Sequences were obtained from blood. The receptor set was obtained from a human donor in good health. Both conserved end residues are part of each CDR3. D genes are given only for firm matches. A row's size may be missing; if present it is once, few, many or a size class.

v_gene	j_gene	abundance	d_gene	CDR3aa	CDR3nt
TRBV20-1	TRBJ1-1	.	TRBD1	CSAPDRVGRTEAFF	TGCAGTGCCCCGGACAGGGTAGGACGGACTGAAGCTTTCTTT
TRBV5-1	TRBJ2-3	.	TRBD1	CASSLEQGADTQYF	TGCGCCAGCAGCTTGGAGCAGGGGGCTGATACGCAGTATTTT
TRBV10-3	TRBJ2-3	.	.	CALSPGADTQYF	TGTGCCCTCTCTCCCGGGGCAGATACGCAGTATTTT
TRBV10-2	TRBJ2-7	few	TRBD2	CASSSIAGSSYEQYF	TGCGCCAGCAGCTCTATAGCGGGGTCCTCCTACGAGCAGTACTTC
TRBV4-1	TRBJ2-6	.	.	CASSQVSTPGANVLTF	TGCGCCAGCAGCCAAGTCAGTACCCCTGGGGCCAACGTCCTGACTTTC
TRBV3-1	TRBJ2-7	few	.	CASSLYGTPKPYEQYF	TGTGCCAGCAGCCTTTACGGAACCCCTAAGCCCTACGAGCAGTACTTC
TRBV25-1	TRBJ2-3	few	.	CASSAAVSADTQYF	TGTGCCAGCAGTGCGGCGGTGTCAGCAGATACGCAGTATTTT
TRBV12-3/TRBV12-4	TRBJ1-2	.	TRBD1	CASSRQGSVGYTF	TGTGCCAGCAGCCGACAGGGATCCGTGGGCTACACCTTC
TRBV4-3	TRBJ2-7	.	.	CASSQLLGMDYEQYF	TGCGCCAGCAGCCAACTACTGGGGATGGACTACGAGCAGTACTTC
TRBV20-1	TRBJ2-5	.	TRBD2	CSASRTSGGRTETQYF	TGCAGTGCTAGCCGGACTAGCGGGGGGCGGACGGAGACCCAGTACTTC
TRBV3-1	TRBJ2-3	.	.	CASSQAGFHTDTQYF	TGTGCCAGCAGCCAAGCGGGATTTCACACAGATACGCAGTATTTT
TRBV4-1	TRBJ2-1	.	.	CASRGRSYNEQFF	TGCGCCAGCAGGGGGAGATCCTACAATGAGCAGTTCTTC
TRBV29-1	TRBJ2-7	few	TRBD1	CSATGGLLQYF	TGCAGCGCTACAGGGGGCCTTCTGCAGTACTTC
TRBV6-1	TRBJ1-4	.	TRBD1	CASSEVDRVGEKLFF	TGTGCCAGCAGTGAAGTGGACAGGGTCGGCGAAAAACTGTTTTTT
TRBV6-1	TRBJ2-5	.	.	CASGKMGLQETQYF	TGTGCCAGCGGGAAAATGGGGCTCCAAGAGACCCAGTACTTC
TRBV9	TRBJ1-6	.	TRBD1	CASSGSGTGGSPLHF	TGTGCCAGCAGCGGGTCCGGGACAGGGGGTTCACCCCTCCACTTT
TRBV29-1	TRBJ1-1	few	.	CSVGYRVKLDTEAFF	TGCAGCGTTGGATACAGGGTGAAGCTGGACACTGAAGCTTTCTTT
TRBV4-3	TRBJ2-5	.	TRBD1	CASSPSTGGAPEETQYF	TGCGCCAGCAGCCCTTCGACAGGGGGCGCCCCGGAAGAGACCCAGTACTTC
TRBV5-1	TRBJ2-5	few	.	CASSPGRLKETQYF	TGCGCCAGCAGCCCGGGACGGCTTAAGGAGACCCAGTACTTC
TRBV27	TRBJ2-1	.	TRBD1	CASSLTTGETQFF	TGTGCCAGCAGTTTAACGACAGGGGAGACCCAGTTCTTC
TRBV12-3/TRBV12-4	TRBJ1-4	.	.	CASRPGLGDEKLFF	TGTGCCAGCAGGCCAGGGTTAGGTGATGAAAAACTGTTTTTT
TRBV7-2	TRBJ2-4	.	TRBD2	CASSYRGGEENIQYF	TGTGCCAGCAGCTATCGGGGGGGTGAGGAAAACATTCAGTACTTC
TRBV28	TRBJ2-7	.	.	CASRMTGDEQYF	TGTGCCAGCAGGATGACAGGTGACGAGCAGTACTTC
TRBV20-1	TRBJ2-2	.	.	CSARKTSTNTGELFF	TGCAGTGCTAGAAAGACCTCTACGAACACCGGGGAGCTGTTTTTT
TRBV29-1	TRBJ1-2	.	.	CSVEVGTGDGYTF	TGCAGCGTTGAAGTAGGGACGGGGGATGGCTACACCTTC
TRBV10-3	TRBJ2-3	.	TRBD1	CAIQQGRYTDTQYF	TGTGCCATCCAACAGGGGCGATACACAGATACGCAGTATTTT
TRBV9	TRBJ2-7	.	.	CASSVLGSGPYEQYF	TGTGCCAGCAGCGTATTAGGTAGCGGACCCTACGAGCAGTACTTC
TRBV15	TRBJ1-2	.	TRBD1	CATSSSRAGGYGCTF	TGTGCCACCAGCAGCTCAAGGGCAGGGGGCTATGGCTGCACCTTC
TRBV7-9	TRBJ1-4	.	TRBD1	CASSPTGTGTEKLFF	TGTGCCAGCAGTCCTACCGGGACAGGGACTGAAAAACTGTTTTTT
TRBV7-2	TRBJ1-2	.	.	CASSLEFNNLWGYGYTF	TGTGCCAGCAGCTTAGAGTTTAACAATTTGTGGGGCTATGGCTACACCTTC
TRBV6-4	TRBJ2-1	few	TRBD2	CASSDGPTSGGTHEQFF	TGTGCCAGCAGTGACGGTCCTACTAGCGGGGGAACCCATGAGCAGTTCTTC
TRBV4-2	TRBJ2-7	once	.	CASSQVEGVGSYEQYF	TGTGCCAGCAGCCAAGTCGAGGGGGTAGGATCTTACGAGCAGTACTTC
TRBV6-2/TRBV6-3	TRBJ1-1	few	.	CASSYTPQRRVDEAFF	TGTGCCAGCAGTTATACCCCCCAGAGGCGAGTTGATGAAGCTTTCTTT